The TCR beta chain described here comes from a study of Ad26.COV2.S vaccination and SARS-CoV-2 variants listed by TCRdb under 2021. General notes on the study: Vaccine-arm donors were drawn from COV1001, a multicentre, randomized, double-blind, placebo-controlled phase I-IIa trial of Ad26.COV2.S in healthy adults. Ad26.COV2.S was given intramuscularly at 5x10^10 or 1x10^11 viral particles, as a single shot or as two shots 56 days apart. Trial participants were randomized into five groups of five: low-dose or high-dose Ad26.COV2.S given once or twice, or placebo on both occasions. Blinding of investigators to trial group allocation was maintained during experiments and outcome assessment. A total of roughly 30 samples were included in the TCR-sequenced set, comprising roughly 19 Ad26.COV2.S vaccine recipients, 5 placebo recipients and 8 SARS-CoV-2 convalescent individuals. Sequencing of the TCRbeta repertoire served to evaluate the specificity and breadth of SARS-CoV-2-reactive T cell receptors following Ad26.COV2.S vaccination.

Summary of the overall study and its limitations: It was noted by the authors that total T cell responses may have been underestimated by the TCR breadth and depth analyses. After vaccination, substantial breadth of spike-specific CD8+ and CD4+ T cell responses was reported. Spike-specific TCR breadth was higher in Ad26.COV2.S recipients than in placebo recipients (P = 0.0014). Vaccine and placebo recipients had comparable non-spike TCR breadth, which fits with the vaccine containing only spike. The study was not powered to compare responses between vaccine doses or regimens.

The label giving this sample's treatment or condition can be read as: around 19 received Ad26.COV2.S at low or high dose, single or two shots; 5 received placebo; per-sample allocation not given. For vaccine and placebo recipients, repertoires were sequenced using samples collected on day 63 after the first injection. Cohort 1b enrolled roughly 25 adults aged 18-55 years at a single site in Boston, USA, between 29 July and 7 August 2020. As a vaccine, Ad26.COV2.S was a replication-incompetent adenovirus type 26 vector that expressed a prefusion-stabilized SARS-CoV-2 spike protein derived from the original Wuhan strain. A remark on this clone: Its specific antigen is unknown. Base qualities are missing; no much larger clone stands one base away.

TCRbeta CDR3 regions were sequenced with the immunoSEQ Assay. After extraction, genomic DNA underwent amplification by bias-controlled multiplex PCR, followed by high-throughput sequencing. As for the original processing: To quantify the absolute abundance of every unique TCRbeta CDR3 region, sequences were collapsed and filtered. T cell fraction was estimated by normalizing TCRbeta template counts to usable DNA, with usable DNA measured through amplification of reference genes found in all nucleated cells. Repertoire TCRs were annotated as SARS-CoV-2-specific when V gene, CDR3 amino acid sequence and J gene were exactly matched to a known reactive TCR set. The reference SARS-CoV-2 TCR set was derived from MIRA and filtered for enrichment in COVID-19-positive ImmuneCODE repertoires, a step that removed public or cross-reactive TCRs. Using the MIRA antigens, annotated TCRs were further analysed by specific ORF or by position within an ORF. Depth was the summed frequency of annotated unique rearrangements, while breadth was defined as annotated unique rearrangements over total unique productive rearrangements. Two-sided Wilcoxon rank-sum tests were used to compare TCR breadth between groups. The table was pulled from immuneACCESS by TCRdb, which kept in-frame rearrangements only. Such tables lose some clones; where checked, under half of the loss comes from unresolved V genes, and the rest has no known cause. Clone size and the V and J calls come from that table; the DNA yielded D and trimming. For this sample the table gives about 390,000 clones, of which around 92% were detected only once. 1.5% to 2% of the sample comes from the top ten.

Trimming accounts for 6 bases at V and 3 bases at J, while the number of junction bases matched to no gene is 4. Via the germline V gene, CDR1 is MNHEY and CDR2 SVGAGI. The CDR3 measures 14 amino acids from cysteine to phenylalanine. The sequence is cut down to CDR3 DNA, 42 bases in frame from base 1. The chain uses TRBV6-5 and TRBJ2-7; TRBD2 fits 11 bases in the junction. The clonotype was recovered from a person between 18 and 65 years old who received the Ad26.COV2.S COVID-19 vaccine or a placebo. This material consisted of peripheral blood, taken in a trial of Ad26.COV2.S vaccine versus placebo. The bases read TGTGCCAGCAGGTCAACTAGCGGGGGCTACGAGCAGTACTTC. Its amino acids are CASRSTSGGYEQYF.